The clone carrying this T cell receptor beta chain has a count of ten or more. As yet, its antigen is unknown. Sample time point: persistent/refractory GD, antithyroid drugs over 5 years with positive TRAb. PBMCs were the source of the RNA used for TCR sequencing. Under American Thyroid Association guidelines, Graves' disease was diagnosed. This CDR3 is built from 13 residues. The germline V gene has CDR1 SGHTA and CDR2 FQGNSA. The V and J ends lost 7 bases and 2 bases respectively, with 12 bases between them. These data originate in a study of regulatory T cells in long-lasting Graves disease. Whole-study results and caveats: Possibly, too few samples lowered accuracy. Persistent disease favored TRBV28, TRBJ1-2 and TRBJ2-5.

CDR3 regions were amplified by Arm-PCR using iRepertoire HTBI primers to build TCR beta libraries. TCRdb processed the multiplex PCR reads anew with MiXCR; each CDR3 protein has one entry. The sample yields some 420,000 distinct CDR3 sequences, approximately 23% seen once. This specimen was peripheral blood mononuclear cells (PBMCs), taken when the disease was refractory, from a patient treated with antithyroid drugs. The source of this sequence is a female donor with Graves disease. J is TRBJ2-7 and V is TRBV7-2; the D gene could be TRBD1 or TRBD2 (5 bases each). This CDR3 reads CASTRDGAYEQYF. In nucleotides, the CDR3 is TGTGCCAGCACCAGGGACGGTGCCTACGAGCAGTACTTC.